This record covers a single T cell receptor beta chain. Its cognate antigen is unknown. The data belong to a study of PD-1 blockade in classical Hodgkin lymphoma. Study outcomes and limitations: Patients who responded completely had about the same baseline diversity as newly diagnosed patients. Repertoire difference causes, possibly disease activity or prior therapy, remain undefined. Newly diagnosed patients reportedly had lower baseline TCR diversity than healthy donors.

Germline V gives CDR1 MNHNY, CDR2 SVGAGI (reference sequence). The CDR3 is 15 residues long. Trimming shortened V by 4 bases and J by 4 bases, and 17 bases separated the two germline ends. Every patient relapsed after autologous stem cell transplantation, and brentuximab vedotin exposure varied. The best responses consisted of complete response, partial response or progressive disease. Sequencing was performed with immunoSEQ multiplex PCR; in TCRdb, only in-frame clones are kept and a portion is missing. The profile shows 100,000 to 130,000 clones, 89% of them singletons. The sequence was collected from a human donor with classical Hodgkin lymphoma. This material consisted of peripheral blood mononuclear cells (PBMCs), taken before the second cycle of nivolumab. The chain has TRBV6-6 and TRBJ2-7; D possibly corresponds to TRBD1 (6 bases). In DNA, the CDR3 is TGTGCCAGCAGTTCGACAGCGGTTAGGGGGTACGAGCAGTACTTC. It encodes CASSSTAVRGYEQYF.